These 27 T cell receptor beta chains share one sample of origin, sequenced in a study of beta chain features in type 1 diabetes. Expressed TCRB transcripts were sequenced, since all the RNA that had been isolated was reverse transcribed. Produced via immunoSEQ multiplex PCR; TCRdb's table is partial and in-frame only. The table includes about 900,000 clones, roughly a sixth detected once. Sequencing was performed on naive CD4+ T cells from blood. The receptors were sampled from a woman aged 18-35 years in good health.

The chain uses TRBV14 and TRBJ2-1, with D perhaps matching TRBD1 (6 bases). V dropped 4 bases and J dropped 13 bases, with 11 bases sitting between them. Germline values: CDR1 SGHDN, CDR2 FVKESK. CDR3 length equals 11 residues. The CDR3 DNA sequence: TGTGCCAGCAGCCCCGGGACAACTCAGTTCTTC. Translation gives CASSPGTTQFF.

This clone was observed a few times. This sequence joins TRBV25-1 and TRBJ2-1; a weak D match, TRBD1 (6 bases). Germline CDR1 MGHDK, CDR2 SYGVNS. V lost 4 bases, J lost 5 bases, and 15 bases lay in between. The CDR3 has 15 amino acids. CDR3 bases: TGTGCCAGCAGTGTAGGGCAGGGGCGAAACAATGAGCAGTTCTTC. This sequence encodes CASSVGQGRNNEQFF.

The rearrangement uses TRBV6-6 and TRBJ2-5; D might be TRBD1 or TRBD2, each matching 6 bases. V was trimmed by 3 bases and J by 5 bases, leaving 10 bases between them. The CDR3 runs to 13 residues. Per germline, CDR1 MNHNY and CDR2 SVGAGI (reference sequence). Written as DNA, the CDR3 is TGTGCCAGCAGTTATCTGGGGGGCGAGACCCAGTACTTC. It specifies CASSYLGGETQYF.

The V and J genes are TRBV19 and TRBJ2-5; 7 bases line up with TRBD1. J gave up 3 bases and V 4 bases, and 5 bases lay outside the gene matches. This CDR3 has 14 amino acids. Germline values: CDR1 LNHDA, CDR2 SQIVND (reference sequence). CDR3 amino acids: CASSKGQIEETQYF. As DNA, the CDR3 is TGTGCCAGTAGTAAGGGACAGATCGAAGAGACCCAGTACTTC.

CDR3 in amino acids: CASSVGRSQFF. In DNA, the CDR3 is TGTGCCAGTAGTGTCGGTCGATCGCAGTTCTTC. The chain has TRBV6-5 and TRBJ2-1, with D uncertain. The CDR3 totals 11 residues. V lost 9 bases and J lost 12, with 15 bases in between. Per the germline V gene, CDR1 is MNHEY and CDR2 is SVGAGI.

This clone showed up just a few times. The chain employs TRBV5-1 and TRBJ2-1; 10 bases line up with TRBD1. CDR1 is SGHRS and CDR2 is YFSETQ in the germline V gene. CDR3 size: 17 residues. Trimming removed 1 base from V and 9 bases from J; junction bases left unmatched: 13. The DNA for the CDR3 is TGCGCCAGCAGCTTGTCCTCGCGGGACAGGGGAAGCTCTGAGCAGTTCTTC. Encoded protein: CASSLSSRDRGSSEQFF.

CDR3 sequence: CASRVDPSTDTQYF. In nucleotides, the CDR3 is TGTGCCAGCAGGGTTGACCCTAGCACAGATACGCAGTATTTT. The chain uses TRBV11-1 and TRBJ2-3, with D hard to call. Trimming shortened V by 6 bases and J by 0 bases, and 10 bases separated the two germline ends. The CDR3 has 14 residues. Germline V gene lookup returns CDR1 SGHAT and CDR2 FQDESV (reference sequence).

This clone was found a few times. The chain is built from TRBV7-2 and TRBJ1-5, with D unresolved. The length of the CDR3 is 15 residues. Germline V CDR1 and CDR2: SGHTA, FQGNSA. Trimming shortened V by 2 bases and J by 0 bases, and 8 bases separated the two germline ends. The DNA for the CDR3 is TGTGCCAGCAGCTTATGGGGAGATAGCAATCAGCCCCAGCATTTT. Its translation: CASSLWGDSNQPQHF.

This clone was observed a handful of times. The CDR3 coding sequence is TGCGCCAGCAGCTTGGGAGCTCAGGGCCAAGAGACCCAGTACTTC. It is translated as CASSLGAQGQETQYF. This sequence joins TRBV5-1 and TRBJ2-5; D perhaps matches TRBD1 (5 bases). The CDR3 has 15 amino acids. Germline V gene lookup returns CDR1 SGHRS and CDR2 YFSETQ. The V end lost 0 bases, the J end lost 1 base, and 10 bases lay between the germline ends.

The gene calls are TRBV5-6 and TRBJ1-1; 7 nucleotides line up with TRBD1. V dropped 4 bases and J dropped 0; count of bases not matched to a gene: 6. Germline V gives CDR1 SGHDT, CDR2 YYEEEE. The CDR3 totals 15 residues. The CDR3 is CASSIRTGVNTEAFF. The CDR3 nucleotides are TGTGCCAGCAGCATTCGGACAGGCGTGAACACTGAAGCTTTCTTT.

The chain joins TRBV5-4 to TRBJ2-5; D is uncertain. This CDR3 spans 14 amino acids. Germline V CDR1 and CDR2: SGHNT, YYREEE (reference sequence). V gave up 2 bases and J gave up 5 bases, with 13 bases separating them. This CDR3 is CASSLGSGRETQYF. The DNA of the CDR3 is TGTGCCAGCAGCTTAGGATCAGGTCGGGAGACCCAGTACTTC.

V usage is TRBV6-1 and J usage is TRBJ1-3; D remains unclear. The germline gives CDR1 MNHNS, CDR2 SASEGT. The CDR3 has 15 residues. Trimming cost V 3 bases and J 2 bases, with 11 bases left between them. The CDR3 DNA follows: TGTGCCAGCAGTGATTTACCCAAAGCTGGAAACACCATATATTTT. Translating gives CASSDLPKAGNTIYF.

This chain connects TRBV5-6 to TRBJ2-7, with D maybe TRBD2 (7 bases). V gave up 4 bases and J gave up 2 bases, with 16 bases separating them. This CDR3 has 15 residues. Germline lookup yields CDR1 SGHDT and CDR2 YYEEEE. In DNA form, the CDR3 reads TGTGCCAGCAGCACCGAGGGGGGGGCTGCCTACGAGCAGTACTTC. Translating it yields CASSTEGGAAYEQYF.

With regard to this clone: The sample carries other DNA sequences with the same CDR3. The gene calls are TRBV7-9 and TRBJ2-7; the D is unclear. V was cut by 0 bases and J by 4 bases, with 7 bases left in between. The germline gives CDR1 SEHNR, CDR2 FQNEAQ (reference sequence). The CDR3 is made up of 13 amino acids. CDR3 residues: CASSLAGLYEQYF. The DNA for the CDR3 is TGTGCCAGCAGCTTAGCGGGCCTTTACGAGCAGTACTTC.

The chain links TRBV2 to TRBJ2-1; D is perhaps TRBD2 (5 bases). This CDR3 is built from 12 residues. Germline loops: CDR1 SNHLY, CDR2 FYNNEI. V gave up 4 bases and J gave up 10 bases, with 11 bases separating them. The CDR3 spells CASSVTRVEQFF. CDR3 in DNA: TGTGCCAGCAGTGTTACGAGGGTAGAGCAGTTCTTC.

The table lists this clone with a few counts. V is TRBV27 and J is TRBJ2-2, with D unresolved. The length of the CDR3 is 12 residues. V was trimmed by 7 bases and J by 6 bases, leaving 9 bases between them. Germline V lookup: CDR1 MNHEY, CDR2 SMNVEV (reference sequence). The CDR3 DNA is TGTGCCAGCATCGGAAGATCCGGGGAGCTGTTTTTT. Amino acid sequence: CASIGRSGELFF.

The CDR3 reads CASSKMGQGERNTEAFF. CDR3 bases: TGTGCCAGCAGTAAAATGGGACAGGGTGAACGGAACACTGAAGCTTTCTTT. The J gene is TRBJ1-1, the V gene TRBV27; 9 nucleotides match TRBD1. The CDR3 length is 17 residues. Unmatched junction bases numbered 11, after V lost 5 bases and J lost 1 base. The germline V gene has CDR1 MNHEY and CDR2 SMNVEV (reference sequence).

This clone was seen a few times. V usage is TRBV2 and J usage is TRBJ2-7; 9 bases agree with TRBD2. The V gene end was trimmed by 8 bases and the J gene end by 0 bases; junction bases not matched to a gene: 8. Germline assignment: CDR1 SNHLY and CDR2 FYNNEI. The CDR3 spans 15 residues. Here the CDR3 reads CASLAGYGTSYEQYF. CDR3 DNA sequence: TGTGCCAGCCTAGCGGGATACGGCACCTCCTACGAGCAGTACTTC.

Only a few counts were recorded for this clone. The gene calls are TRBV6-6 and TRBJ2-3; D is perhaps TRBD2 (5 bases). The germline V and J ends were trimmed by 6 bases and 0 bases, with 10 bases remaining between them. The germline V gene encodes CDR1 MNHNY and CDR2 SVGAGI (reference sequence). The CDR3 has 14 residues. The CDR3 nucleotides are TGTGCCAGCAGCCTAGGAGGAAGCACAGATACGCAGTATTTT. This translates into CASSLGGSTDTQYF.

This clone appeared a few times. The chain combines TRBV4-2 with TRBJ2-7; no reliable D call. The germline CDR1 and CDR2 sequences are LGHNA and YNFKEQ. The CDR3 length is 15 residues. V was pared by 0 bases and J by 0 bases, with 9 bases between. The CDR3 region has the DNA TGTGCCAGCAGCCAAGAGTTAGAAAGCTCCTACGAGCAGTACTTC. Protein sequence: CASSQELESSYEQYF.

The sample holds a few counts of this clone. The chain is built from TRBV2 and TRBJ1-2; D ambiguous. Germline loops: CDR1 SNHLY, CDR2 FYNNEI. This CDR3 contains 16 residues. Trimming stripped 0 bases from V and 4 bases from J, with 15 bases between. CDR3 region: CASSEALGSLAYGYTF. The CDR3 DNA reads as TGTGCCAGCAGTGAAGCGCTTGGCAGTCTTGCCTATGGCTACACCTTC.

This clone has just a few counts. The V and J genes are TRBV14 and TRBJ1-2; D might be TRBD1 (6 bases). Germline loops: CDR1 SGHDN, CDR2 FVKESK. CDR3 size: 15 residues. With 2 bases removed from V and 6 bases from J, the gap between germline ends came to 16 bases. The CDR3 spells CASSQLSGGANGYTF. CDR3 in DNA: TGTGCCAGCAGCCAACTTTCGGGGGGGGCGAATGGCTACACCTTC.

The genes are TRBV6-5 and TRBJ2-7; D might be TRBD2 (5 bases). Trimming stripped 2 bases from V and 3 bases from J, with 8 bases between. Germline CDR1 is MNHEY and CDR2 is SVGAGI. This CDR3 is 13 amino acids long. The CDR3 loop reads CASSYVGSYEQYF. In nucleotides, the CDR3 is TGTGCCAGCAGTTACGTTGGGAGCTACGAGCAGTACTTC.

This clone was counted a few times. This sample also contains other DNA sequences that code for the same CDR3. J is TRBJ2-2 and V is TRBV7-2; unclear D gene. The CDR3 covers 15 residues. CDR1 is SGHTA and CDR2 is FQGNSA in the germline V gene. V lost 3 bases and J lost 0, with 8 bases in between. CDR3 sequence (DNA): TGTGCCAGCAGCTTCCGGGCCTCGAACACCGGGGAGCTGTTTTTT. This sequence encodes CASSFRASNTGELFF.

The chain couples TRBV28 to TRBJ2-1, with TRBD2 matching 8 bases. The V segment lost 9 bases and the J segment 3 bases; nucleotides outside the gene matches: 7. The CDR3 is 14 amino acids. Germline values: CDR1 MDHEN, CDR2 SYDVKM. The CDR3 DNA reads TGTGCCAGTGGGGTAGCGGGGAACTACAATGAGCAGTTCTTC. Its protein is CASGVAGNYNEQFF.

This clone appeared a few times. This chain connects TRBV7-8 to TRBJ2-2; D is possibly TRBD1 (6 bases). The CDR3 is made up of 16 amino acids. The germline CDR1 and CDR2 sequences are SGHVS and FQNEAQ. V shed 5 bases and J shed 4 bases, with 17 bases lying between them. Here the CDR3 reads CASSITRTASTGELFF. Here the CDR3 DNA reads TGTGCCAGCAGCATAACTAGGACAGCTTCCACCGGGGAGCTGTTTTTT.

This clone has just a few counts. The chain is built from TRBV29-1 and TRBJ2-7, with TRBD2 as a possible D gene (6 bases). Looked up from germline, CDR1 is SQVTM and CDR2 is ANQGSEA. This CDR3 is 12 amino acids long. V was clipped by 0 bases and J by 3 bases, with 6 bases between them. This CDR3 reads CSVEEGGYEQYF. As DNA, the CDR3 is TGCAGCGTTGAAGAGGGGGGCTACGAGCAGTACTTC.